This T cell receptor beta chain was recovered during a study of blood T cell repertoires in COVID-19. V was trimmed by 5 bases and J by 9 bases, leaving 20 bases between them. CDR1 is SGHVS, CDR2 FQNEAQ, per germline. The CDR3 runs to 15 residues. Authors' processing steps: Scientists estimated how many nucleated cells there were by amplifying reference gene primers. The protocol was immunoSEQ multiplex PCR, while the TCRdb copy is restricted to in-frame clones and leaves out a portion. The V and J calls and the clone size are those of that table, but D and trimming were determined from the DNA. The sample consists of 200,000 to 300,000 clones, approximately 84% of them appearing once.

The chain recombines TRBV7-8 with TRBJ1-5; D possibly corresponds to TRBD1 (6 bases). This clonotype was sampled from a man aged 50 or older with acute or convalescent COVID-19. The sequencing input was peripheral blood. The CDR3 coding sequence is TGTGCCAGCAGCAAGGGACAATCTCGAGGTTGGCCCCAGCATTTT. This gives the protein CASSKGQSRGWPQHF.